This T cell receptor beta chain is drawn from a study of cytomegalovirus exposure and HLA in healthy donors. General observations from the study: V- and J-gene trimming in TCR beta was tied to a missense DCLRE1C variant by an analysis performed later. A later analysis reported that several of the most significant clusters appeared to be linked to common viral pathogens, among them Epstein-Barr virus.

Use of 60 Vbeta and 13 Jbeta primers characterized the PCR. Method: immunoSEQ multiplex PCR; TCRdb's copy keeps in-frame clones and lacks some. Of 90,000 or so clones in the sample, roughly 63% are singletons; the top ten hold roughly 5.5%. A word on this clone: Its antigen remains unidentified.

This receptor was obtained from a boy under 18 in good health and CMV-seropositive. Sequenced input: PBMCs.

CDR3 protein: CASSLGGGGYEQYF. CDR3 nucleotides: TGTGCCAGCAGCTTGGGTGGGGGGGGGTACGAGCAGTACTTC. The gene calls are TRBV5-4 and TRBJ2-7; 7 bases line up with TRBD2. Germline-derived CDR1 and CDR2 are SGHNT and YYREEE (reference sequence). The CDR3 is 14 residues long. Trimming removed 0 bases from V and 4 bases from J; junction bases left unmatched: 4.